Listed below are T cell receptor beta chains from one sample, sequenced in a study of blood T cell repertoires in COVID-19. Only in-frame clones appear in the TCRdb table, and some are missing; sequencing was by immunoSEQ multiplex PCR. The sample lists around 250,000 clones, about four fifths seen once, with more than 1.5% in the top ten. Sequencing was carried out using peripheral blood. The receptors come from a man aged 25-45 years who had recovered from COVID-19. The CDR3 runs from the conserved cysteine through the conserved F or W. A D gene is named only where the DNA matches it firmly. Clone size is not always given. Where it is, it says once, few, many or a class for expanded clones.

v_call,j_call,d_call,clone_size,cdr3_aa,cdr3_nt
TRBV20-1,TRBJ2-5,NA,NA,CSASTDQETQYF,TGCAGTGCTAGTACAGACCAAGAGACCCAGTACTTC
TRBV7-6,TRBJ1-2,NA,NA,CASSPQIPDSPPDGYTF,TGTGCCAGCAGCCCTCAAATCCCGGACAGCCCCCCGGATGGCTACACCTTC
TRBV5-1,TRBJ1-6,TRBD1,NA,CASSRRTTGGNSPLHF,TGCGCCAGCAGCCGTCGGACGACAGGGGGTAATTCACCCCTCCACTTT
TRBV2,TRBJ1-2,NA,NA,CASSEGTLALYGYTF,TGTGCCAGCAGTGAAGGGACATTAGCTCTCTATGGCTACACCTTC
TRBV9,TRBJ2-2,NA,NA,CASGSTGRTTGELFF,TGTGCCAGCGGAAGTACAGGGCGAACCACCGGGGAGCTGTTTTTT
TRBV10-3,TRBJ2-3,NA,NA,CAISERGLMNTQYF,TGTGCCATCAGTGAGAGGGGGTTAATGAATACGCAGTATTTT
TRBV7-5,TRBJ1-2,NA,NA,CVRTRWGYTF,TGTGTCAGGACTAGATGGGGCTACACCTTC
TRBV3-1/TRBV3-2,TRBJ2-5,TRBD2,NA,CASSMGLAGVAPETQYF,TGTGCCAGCAGCATGGGACTAGCGGGGGTTGCCCCGGAGACCCAGTACTTC
TRBV5-8,TRBJ2-1,NA,NA,CASNQDSSYNEQFF,TGTGCCAGCAACCAGGACAGCTCCTACAATGAGCAGTTCTTC
TRBV3-1/TRBV3-2,TRBJ2-3,TRBD1,NA,CASSPGPSGGTQYF,TGTGCCAGCAGCCCCGGGCCCTCAGGGGGTACGCAGTATTTT
TRBV6-5,TRBJ2-5,TRBD2,NA,CASRPGLVETQYF,TGTGCCAGCAGACCGGGACTAGTGGAGACCCAGTACTTC
TRBV2,TRBJ2-2,TRBD2,NA,CASSSGGTGTGELFF,TGTGCCAGCAGTTCCGGGGGGACGGGAACCGGGGAGCTGTTTTTT
TRBV6-2/TRBV6-3,TRBJ1-1,TRBD1,once,CASSYIALGQGEAFF,TGTGCCAGCAGTTATATAGCCCTCGGACAGGGTGAAGCTTTCTTT